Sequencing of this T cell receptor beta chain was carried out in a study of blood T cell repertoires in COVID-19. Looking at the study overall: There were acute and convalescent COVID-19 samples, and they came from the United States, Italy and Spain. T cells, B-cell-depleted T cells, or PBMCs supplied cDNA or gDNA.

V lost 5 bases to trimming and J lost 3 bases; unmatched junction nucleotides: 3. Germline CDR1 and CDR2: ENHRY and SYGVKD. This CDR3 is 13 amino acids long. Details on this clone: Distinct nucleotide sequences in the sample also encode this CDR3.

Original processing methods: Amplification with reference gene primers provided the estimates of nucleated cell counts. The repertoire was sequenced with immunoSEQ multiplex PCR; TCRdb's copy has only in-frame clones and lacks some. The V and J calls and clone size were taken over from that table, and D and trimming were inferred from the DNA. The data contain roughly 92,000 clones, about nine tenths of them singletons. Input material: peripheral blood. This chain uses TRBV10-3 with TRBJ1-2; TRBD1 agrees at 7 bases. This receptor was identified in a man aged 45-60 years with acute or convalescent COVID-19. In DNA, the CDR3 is TGTGCCATCAGTCGACAGGGAGACTATGGCTACACCTTC. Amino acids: CAISRQGDYGYTF.